The 8 T cell receptor beta chains reported below all come from one sample, sequenced in a study of blood T cell repertoires in COVID-19. Produced via immunoSEQ multiplex PCR; TCRdb's table is partial and in-frame only. The sample records around 150,000 clones, around 81% being singletons. The sample was peripheral blood. The receptors were gathered from a woman in her sixties or seventies with acute or convalescent COVID-19.

The chain combines TRBV6-1 with TRBJ1-3, with D possibly matching TRBD1 (6 bases). The V end lost 3 bases, the J end lost 4 bases, and 10 bases lay between the germline ends. The germline CDR1 and CDR2 sequences are MNHNS and SASEGT. CDR3 length equals 14 residues. The CDR3, as DNA: TGTGCCAGCAGTGACAGGGGAACGGGAAACACCATATATTTT. Protein product: CASSDRGTGNTIYF.

The rearrangement links TRBV28 to TRBJ2-2; weak D call: TRBD2 (6 bases). Deletions cut 2 bases from V and 0 bases from J, with 7 bases between. CDR1 and CDR2 from the germline V gene are MDHEN and SYDVKM. The CDR3 contains 15 residues. The CDR3 reads CASSLGGTNTGELFF. The CDR3 bases are TGTGCCAGCAGTTTAGGAGGGACGAACACCGGGGAGCTGTTTTTT.

The J gene is TRBJ2-7, the V gene TRBV24-1; 9 bases match TRBD1. The CDR3 is 16 amino acids. V was pared by 6 bases and J by 2 bases, with 10 bases of the junction left unmatched. Germline CDR1 is KGHDR and CDR2 is SFDVKD. CDR3 in amino acids: CATSPSNRDRAYEQYF. The CDR3 DNA follows: TGTGCCACCAGTCCAAGTAACCGGGACAGGGCCTACGAGCAGTACTTC.

The rearrangement links TRBV28 to TRBJ2-5; 12 bases are a match to TRBD2. This CDR3 comprises 17 residues. Germline CDR1 is MDHEN and CDR2 is SYDVKM. Trimming took 4 bases from V and 4 from J; bases not matched to a gene: 10. CDR3 sequence (DNA): TGTGCCAGCAGTTCGAGTACTAGCGGGAGGAGGGGAGAGACCCAGTACTTC. As protein: CASSSSTSGRRGETQYF.

The chain combines TRBV30 with TRBJ1-2, with D perhaps matching TRBD1 (5 bases). The ends were cut back, 1 base at V and 2 bases at J, with 8 bases in the middle. CDR1 and CDR2 from the germline V gene are GTSNPN and SVGIG (reference sequence). The CDR3 runs 13 residues. The DNA for the CDR3 is TGTGCCTGGAGTGCCTCAGGGAACTATGGCTACACCTTC. It yields the protein CAWSASGNYGYTF.

This chain uses TRBV6-5 with TRBJ2-5; D gene ambiguous. Germline CDR1 and CDR2: MNHEY and SVGAGI. Trimming left V 6 bases short and J 3 bases short, with 11 bases between. CDR3 length: 13 residues. The CDR3 DNA is TGTGCCAGCAGGCAGACACCTAAAGAGACCCAGTACTTC. Translated, it gives CASRQTPKETQYF.

The genes are TRBV11-2 and TRBJ1-4; D is undetermined. Between the trimmed V and J ends, which lost 3 bases and 4 bases, there was a span of 3 bases. CDR3 length: 12 amino acids. CDR1 is SGHAT and CDR2 is FQNNGV in the germline V gene. The CDR3 nucleotides are TGTGCCAGCAGCTTGAGTAATGAAAAACTGTTTTTT. As protein: CASSLSNEKLFF.

The chain is built from TRBV27 and TRBJ1-5; 9 bases agree with TRBD1. Germline V lookup: CDR1 MNHEY, CDR2 SMNVEV (reference sequence). The V segment lost 1 base and the J segment 4 bases; nucleotides outside the gene matches: 14. The CDR3 is made up of 19 amino acids. CDR3 DNA: TGTGCCAGCAGTTTATTAGGTATGGACAGGGGTCTTATAAATCAGCCCCAGCATTTT. Translated, it gives CASSLLGMDRGLINQPQHF.